This T cell receptor (beta chain) appears in the sequencing data of a study of Ad26.COV2.S vaccination and SARS-CoV-2 variants. Study-level information: Ad26.COV2.S, an intramuscular injection, was given once or twice 56 days apart. Study-wide results and caveats: Vaccinees reportedly had broad spike-specific CD8+ and CD4+ T cell responses.

This CDR3 has 14 amino acids. Trimming pared 4 bases from V and 2 bases from J, leaving 9 bases between. CDR1 is LNHNV, CDR2 YYDKDF, per germline (reference sequence). Here immunoSEQ multiplex PCR was the method, and the copy in TCRdb shows in-frame clones only, minus some. The top ten hold approximately 1.5% of the sample, which has hundreds of thousands of clones, roughly nine tenths seen once. Described treatment: 19 received Ad26.COV2.S at low or high dose, single or two shots; roughly 5 received placebo; per-sample allocation not given. Vaccine and placebo recipients were sampled on day 63 after the first injection. The sample came from a Boston adult aged 18-55 years. In the vaccine, an Ad26 vector expressed the SARS-CoV-2 spike of the Wuhan strain. To note about this clone: Its antigen is not identified.

The starting material was peripheral blood, obtained in a trial of Ad26.COV2.S vaccine versus placebo. The receptor was isolated from a person aged 18-60 years who received the Ad26.COV2.S COVID-19 vaccine or a placebo. The chain carries TRBV15 and TRBJ1-5; tentatively, D is TRBD1 (6 bases). The CDR3 bases are TGTGCCACCAGCACTAGACAGGGCAATCAGCCCCAGCATTTT. It translates to CATSTRQGNQPQHF.